This entry describes one T cell receptor (beta chain). This entry is derived from a study of long-term antiretroviral therapy in people with HIV. Version v3.0 of the immunoSEQ assay ran at survey level. Sequencing was performed with immunoSEQ multiplex PCR; in TCRdb, only in-frame clones are kept and a portion is missing. The table has some 19,000 clones, approximately 89% seen once; the top ten hold roughly 3.5%. Researchers secured at least one pre-ART and at least two post-ART PBMC samples from each donor. The CDR3 has 19 residues. Trimming at V came to 5 bases and at J to 6 bases, leaving 19 bases not matched to a gene. The germline V gene has CDR1 SGHDN and CDR2 FVKESK.

J is TRBJ2-1 and V is TRBV14; 10 bases are shared with TRBD2. The clonotype was recovered from a woman aged 50 to 60 with HIV. The material sequenced was unsorted PBMCs, taken 2.6 years after starting antiretroviral therapy. DNA for the CDR3: TGTGCCAGCAGCAGGCCCCCCCGAGCGGGAGGGCCGAGGGGCAATGAGCAGTTCTTC. Translated: CASSRPPRAGGPRGNEQFF.